The sequence of this T cell receptor beta chain was determined in a study of T cell changes during pregnancy in multiple sclerosis (dated by TCRdb to about 2019). Study-level background: The study examined how the T cell repertoire changed over the course of pregnancy in women with multiple sclerosis.

CDR1 is given as LGHNA and CDR2 as YNFKEQ, both from the germline V gene. The CDR3 runs 16 residues from the cysteine to the phenylalanine. Kept here is only the CDR3 DNA, which spans 48 bases and is read in frame from base 1. V ends up 1 base short and J 2 bases short, with an unmatched junction base count of 7. This clone occurred once. The antigen this receptor binds is unknown. No quality values exist for individual bases; no much larger clone is one base distant. The library was made by the immunoSEQ multiplex PCR assay. TCRdb mirrors the immuneACCESS table, restricted to in-frame sequences. Some clones are absent from its copies; in checked studies, under half trace to an unresolved V gene, and the reason for the others is unknown. Recorded for this sample are 20,000 to 25,000 clones; approximately 89% of them occurred a single time. The top ten clonotypes cover approximately 0.63% of the sample.

This specimen was CD4+ T cells from peripheral blood mononuclear cells, taken after pregnancy. The TCR comes from a female donor in good health, enrolled as a control in a pregnancy study. The chain couples TRBV4-2 to TRBJ2-7; 8 bases in the middle match TRBD2. CDR3 reads: CASSQASGSSAYEQYF. The nucleotide sequence reads as follows: TGTGCCAGCAGCCAAGCCAGCGGGAGCAGCGCCTACGAGCAGTACTTC.